This TCR beta chain is from a study of blood T cell repertoires in COVID-19. Background on the study: Sites in the United States, Italy and Spain provided acute and convalescent COVID-19 samples.

Generated by immunoSEQ multiplex PCR, the TCRdb table keeps only in-frame clones and is missing some. Seen here are around 160,000 clones, around 90% observed once, and the top ten hold roughly 2.1%. V was clipped by 3 bases and J by 2 bases, with 15 bases between them. CDR3 length: 16 amino acids. The germline V gene encodes CDR1 LNHDA and CDR2 SQIVND (reference sequence). The sequenced sample was peripheral blood. The receptor was isolated from a man between 18 and 29 years old with acute or convalescent COVID-19. The chain carries TRBV19 and TRBJ2-3; D may be TRBD2 (6 bases). CDR3 in DNA: TGTGCCAGTAGTATTTATATGGGGGGTTACACAGATACGCAGTATTTT. Amino acid sequence: CASSIYMGGYTDTQYF.